This TCR beta chain was found in a study of T and B cells in COVID-19 patients. Study as a whole: Peripheral blood came from COVID-19 patients with active infection or after recovery. Study-level findings and limits: Blood from mildly ill patients while symptomatic, and early samples from severe cases, were scarce.

As concerns this clonotype: Antigen specificity is unknown.

Each TRB amplification used 250-500 ng of genomic DNA from blood. The CDR3 sequence is 17 residues long. Germline lookup yields CDR1 MNHNS and CDR2 SASEGT. V lost 3 bases, J lost 5 bases, and 15 bases stayed unmatched. Multiplex PCR with BIOMED2 TRB-A/B primer pools amplified TRB rearrangements. TCRdb reanalysed the multiplex PCR reads using MiXCR and keeps one entry per CDR3 protein. The profile shows 8,000 or so distinct CDR3 sequences, 40% of them singletons. Sequencing was carried out using blood. The TCR comes from a human donor who had recovered from COVID-19. V usage is TRBV6-1 and J usage is TRBJ2-5, with 7 positions matching TRBD1. The CDR3 loop reads CASSERTGDRVQETQYF. CDR3 DNA sequence: TGTGCCAGCAGTGAGCGTACCGGAGACAGGGTTCAGGAGACCCAGTACTTC.